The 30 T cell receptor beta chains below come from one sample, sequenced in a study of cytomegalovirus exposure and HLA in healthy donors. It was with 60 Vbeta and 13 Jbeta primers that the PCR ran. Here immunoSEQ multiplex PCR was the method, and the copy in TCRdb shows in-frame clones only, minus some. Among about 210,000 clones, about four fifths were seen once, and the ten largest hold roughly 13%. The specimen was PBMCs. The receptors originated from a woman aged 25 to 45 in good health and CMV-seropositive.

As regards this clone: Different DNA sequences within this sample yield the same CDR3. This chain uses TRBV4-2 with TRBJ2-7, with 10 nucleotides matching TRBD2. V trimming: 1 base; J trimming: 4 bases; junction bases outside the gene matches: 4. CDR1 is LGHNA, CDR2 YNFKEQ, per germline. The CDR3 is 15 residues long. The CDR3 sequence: CASSQGTSGTYEQYF. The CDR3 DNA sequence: TGTGCCAGCAGCCAAGGGACTAGCGGTACTTACGAGCAGTACTTC.

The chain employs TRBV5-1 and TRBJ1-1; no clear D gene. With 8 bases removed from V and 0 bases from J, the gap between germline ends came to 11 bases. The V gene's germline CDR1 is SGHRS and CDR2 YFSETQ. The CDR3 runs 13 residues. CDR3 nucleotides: TGCGCCAGTGAAGGAGAGATGAACACTGAAGCTTTCTTT. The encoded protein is CASEGEMNTEAFF.

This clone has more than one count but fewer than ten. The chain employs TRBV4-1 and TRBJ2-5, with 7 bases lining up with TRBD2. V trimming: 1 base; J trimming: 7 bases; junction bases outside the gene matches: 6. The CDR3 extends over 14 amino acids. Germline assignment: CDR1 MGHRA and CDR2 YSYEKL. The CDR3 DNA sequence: TGCGCCAGCAGCCAAGGGAGCGGGAAGACGACCCAGTACTTC. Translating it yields CASSQGSGKTTQYF.

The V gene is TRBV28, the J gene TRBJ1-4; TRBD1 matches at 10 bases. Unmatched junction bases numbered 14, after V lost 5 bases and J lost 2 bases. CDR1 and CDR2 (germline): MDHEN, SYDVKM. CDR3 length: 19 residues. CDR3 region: CASSPNTGTGDPTNEKLFF. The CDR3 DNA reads TGTGCCAGCAGTCCCAATACCGGGACAGGGGACCCGACTAATGAAAAACTGTTTTTT.

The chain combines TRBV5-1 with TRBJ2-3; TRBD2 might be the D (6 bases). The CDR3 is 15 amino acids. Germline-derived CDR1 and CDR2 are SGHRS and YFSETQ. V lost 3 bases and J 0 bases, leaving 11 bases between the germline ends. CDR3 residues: CASSWGVVSTDTQYF. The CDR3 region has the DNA TGCGCCAGCAGCTGGGGGGTAGTGAGCACAGATACGCAGTATTTT.

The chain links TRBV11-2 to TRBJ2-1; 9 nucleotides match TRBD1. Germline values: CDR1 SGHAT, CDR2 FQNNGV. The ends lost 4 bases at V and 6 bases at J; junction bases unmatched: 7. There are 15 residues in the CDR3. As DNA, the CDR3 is TGTGCCAGCAGCTCAATCCAGGGACAGGGCAATGAGCAGTTCTTC. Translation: CASSSIQGQGNEQFF.

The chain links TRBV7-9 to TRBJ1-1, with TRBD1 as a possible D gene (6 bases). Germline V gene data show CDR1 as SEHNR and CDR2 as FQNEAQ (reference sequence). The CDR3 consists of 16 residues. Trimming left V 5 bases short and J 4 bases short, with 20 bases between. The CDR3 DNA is TGTGCCAGCAGCCGACTAAGAGGGCAGGGGACCACTGAAGCTTTCTTT. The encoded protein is CASSRLRGQGTTEAFF.

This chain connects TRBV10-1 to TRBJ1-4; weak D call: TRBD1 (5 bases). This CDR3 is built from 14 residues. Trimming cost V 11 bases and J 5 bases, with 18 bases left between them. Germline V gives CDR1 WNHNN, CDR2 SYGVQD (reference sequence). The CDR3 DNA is TGCGCCCCGGCCCGGGGGGACCGGAATGAAAAACTGTTTTTT. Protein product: CAPARGDRNEKLFF.

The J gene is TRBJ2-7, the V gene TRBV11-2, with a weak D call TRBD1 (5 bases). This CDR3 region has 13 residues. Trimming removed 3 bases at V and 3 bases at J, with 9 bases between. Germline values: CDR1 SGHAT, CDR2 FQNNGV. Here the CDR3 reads CASSFDRYYEQYF. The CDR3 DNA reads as TGTGCCAGCAGCTTCGACAGATACTACGAGCAGTACTTC.

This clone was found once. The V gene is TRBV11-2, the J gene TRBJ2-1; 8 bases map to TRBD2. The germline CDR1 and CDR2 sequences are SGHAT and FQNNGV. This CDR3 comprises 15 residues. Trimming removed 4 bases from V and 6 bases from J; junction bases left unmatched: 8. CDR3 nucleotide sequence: TGTGCCAGCAGCTCGATAGCGGGAAGGTTCAATGAGCAGTTCTTC. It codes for CASSSIAGRFNEQFF.

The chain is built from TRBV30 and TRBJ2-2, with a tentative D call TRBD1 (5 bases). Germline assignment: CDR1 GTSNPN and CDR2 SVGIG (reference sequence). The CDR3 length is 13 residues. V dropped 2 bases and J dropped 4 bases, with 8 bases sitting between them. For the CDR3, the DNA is TGTGCCTGGAGTTCAGGGCCCACCGGGGAGCTGTTTTTT. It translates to CAWSSGPTGELFF. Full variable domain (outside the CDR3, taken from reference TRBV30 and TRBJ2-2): SQTIHQWPATLVQPVGSPLSLECTVEGTSNPNLYWYRQAAGRGLQLLFYSVGIGQISSEVPQNLSASRPQDRQFILSSKKLLLSDSGFYLCAWSSGPTGELFFGEGSRLTVL.

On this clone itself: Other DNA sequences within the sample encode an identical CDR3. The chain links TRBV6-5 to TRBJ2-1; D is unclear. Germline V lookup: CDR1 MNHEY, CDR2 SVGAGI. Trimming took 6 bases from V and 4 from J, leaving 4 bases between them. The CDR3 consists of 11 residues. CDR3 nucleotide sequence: TGTGCCAGCAGCTTATACAATGAGCAGTTCTTC. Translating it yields CASSLYNEQFF.

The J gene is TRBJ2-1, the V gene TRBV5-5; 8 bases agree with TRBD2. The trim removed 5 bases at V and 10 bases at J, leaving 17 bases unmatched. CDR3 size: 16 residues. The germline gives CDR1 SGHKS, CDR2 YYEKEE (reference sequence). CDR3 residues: CASSPDSTGTRGEQFF. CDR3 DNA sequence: TGTGCCAGCAGTCCGGACAGCACCGGGACTAGGGGCGAGCAGTTCTTC.

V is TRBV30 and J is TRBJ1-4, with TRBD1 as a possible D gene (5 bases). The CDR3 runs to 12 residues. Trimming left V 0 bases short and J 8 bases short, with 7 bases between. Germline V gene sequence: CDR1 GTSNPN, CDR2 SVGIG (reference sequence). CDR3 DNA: TGTGCCTGGAGTGTTCAGGGAGAAAAACTGTTTTTT. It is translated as CAWSVQGEKLFF.

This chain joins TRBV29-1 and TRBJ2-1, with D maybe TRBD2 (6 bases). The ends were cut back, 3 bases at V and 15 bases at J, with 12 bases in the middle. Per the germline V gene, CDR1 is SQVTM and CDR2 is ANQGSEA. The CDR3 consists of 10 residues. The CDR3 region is CSVDRESPFF. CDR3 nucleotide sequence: TGCAGCGTTGATCGGGAGAGTCCGTTCTTC.

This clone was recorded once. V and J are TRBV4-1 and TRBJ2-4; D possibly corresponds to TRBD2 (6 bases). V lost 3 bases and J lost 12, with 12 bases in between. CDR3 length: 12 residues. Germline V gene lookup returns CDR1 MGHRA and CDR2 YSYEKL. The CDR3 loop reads CASSHPRGRQYF. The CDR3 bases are TGCGCCAGCAGCCATCCGCGGGGTCGTCAGTACTTC.

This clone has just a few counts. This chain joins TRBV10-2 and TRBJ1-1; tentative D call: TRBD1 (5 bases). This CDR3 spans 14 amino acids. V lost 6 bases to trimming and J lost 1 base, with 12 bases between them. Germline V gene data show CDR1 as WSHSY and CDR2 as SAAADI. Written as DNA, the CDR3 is TGCGCCAGCAGCGCAGGGTTGGGGAACACTGAAGCTTTCTTT. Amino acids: CASSAGLGNTEAFF.

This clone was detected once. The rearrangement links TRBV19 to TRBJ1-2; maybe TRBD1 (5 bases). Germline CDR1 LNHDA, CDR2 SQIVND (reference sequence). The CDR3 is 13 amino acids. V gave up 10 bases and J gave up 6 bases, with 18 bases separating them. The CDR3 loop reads CATTRWGGDGYTF. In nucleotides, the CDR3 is TGTGCCACTACGAGATGGGGGGGGGATGGCTACACCTTC.

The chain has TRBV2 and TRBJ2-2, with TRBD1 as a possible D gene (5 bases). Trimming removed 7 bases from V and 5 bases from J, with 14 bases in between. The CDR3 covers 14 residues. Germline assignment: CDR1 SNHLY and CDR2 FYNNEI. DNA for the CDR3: TGTGCCAGCATTCTAGGACATCGGACCGGGGAGCTGTTTTTT. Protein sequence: CASILGHRTGELFF.

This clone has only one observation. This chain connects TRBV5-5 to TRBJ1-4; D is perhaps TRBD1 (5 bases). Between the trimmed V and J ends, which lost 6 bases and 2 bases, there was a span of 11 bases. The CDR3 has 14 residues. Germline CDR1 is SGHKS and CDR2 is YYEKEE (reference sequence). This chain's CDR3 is CASTLRDTNEKLFF. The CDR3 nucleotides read TGTGCCAGCACTCTCAGGGATACTAATGAAAAACTGTTTTTT.

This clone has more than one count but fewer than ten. CDR3 sequence: CASDFRQGRTGELFF. In DNA form, the CDR3 reads TGTGCCAGCGATTTCAGACAGGGACGCACCGGGGAGCTGTTTTTT. The gene calls are TRBV6-1 and TRBJ2-2; the match to TRBD1 covers 7 bases. The CDR3 runs to 15 residues. The germline V gene encodes CDR1 MNHNS and CDR2 SASEGT. V trimming: 8 bases; J trimming: 4 bases; junction bases outside the gene matches: 10.

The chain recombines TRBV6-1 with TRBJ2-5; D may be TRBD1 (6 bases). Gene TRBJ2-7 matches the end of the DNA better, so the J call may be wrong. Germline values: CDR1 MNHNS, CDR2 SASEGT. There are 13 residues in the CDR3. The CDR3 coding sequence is TGTGCCAGCAGTGTTTACAGGGACTACGAGCAGTACTTC. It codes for CASSVYRDYEQYF.

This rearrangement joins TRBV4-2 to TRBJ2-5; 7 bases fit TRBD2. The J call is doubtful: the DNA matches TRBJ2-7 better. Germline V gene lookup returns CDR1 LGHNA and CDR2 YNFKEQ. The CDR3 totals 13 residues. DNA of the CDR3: TGTGCCAGCAGCGGGGAGGGCTCCTACGAGCAGTACTTC. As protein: CASSGEGSYEQYF.

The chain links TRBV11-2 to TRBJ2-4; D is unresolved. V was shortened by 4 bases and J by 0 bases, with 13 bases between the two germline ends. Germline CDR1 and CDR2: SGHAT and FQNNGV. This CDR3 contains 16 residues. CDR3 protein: CASSSAPQLAKNIQYF. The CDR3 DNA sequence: TGTGCCAGCAGCTCGGCCCCACAGCTAGCCAAAAACATTCAGTACTTC. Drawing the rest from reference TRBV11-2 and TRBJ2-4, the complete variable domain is EAGVAQSPRYKIIEKRQSVAFWCNPISGHATLYWYQQILGQGPKLLIQFQNNGVVDDSQLPKDRFSAERLKGVDSTLKIQPAKLEDSAVYLCASSSAPQLAKNIQYFGAGTRLSVL.

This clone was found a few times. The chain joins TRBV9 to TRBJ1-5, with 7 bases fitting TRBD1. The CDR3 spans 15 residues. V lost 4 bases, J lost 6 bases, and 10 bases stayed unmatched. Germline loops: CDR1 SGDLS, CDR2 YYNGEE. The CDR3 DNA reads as TGTGCCAGCAGCCTTACAGGGGATGATGGTCAGCCCCAGCATTTT. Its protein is CASSLTGDDGQPQHF.

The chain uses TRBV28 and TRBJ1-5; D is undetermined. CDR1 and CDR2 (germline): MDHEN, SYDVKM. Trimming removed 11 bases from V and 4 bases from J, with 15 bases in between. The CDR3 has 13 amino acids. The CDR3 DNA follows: TGTGCCGGAGGGAGGGAGTATAATCAGCCCCAGCATTTT. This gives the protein CAGGREYNQPQHF. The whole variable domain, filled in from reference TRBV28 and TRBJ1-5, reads DVKVTQSSRYLVKRTGEKVFLECVQDMDHENMFWYRQDPGLGLRLIYFSYDVKMKEKGDIPEGYSVSREKKERFSLILESASTNQTSMYLCAGGREYNQPQHFGDGTRLSIL.

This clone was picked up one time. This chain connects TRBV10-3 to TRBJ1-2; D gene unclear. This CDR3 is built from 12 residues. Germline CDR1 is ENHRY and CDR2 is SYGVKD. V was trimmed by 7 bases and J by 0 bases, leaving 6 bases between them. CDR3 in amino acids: CAITTANYGYTF. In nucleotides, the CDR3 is TGTGCCATCACCACAGCTAACTATGGCTACACCTTC.

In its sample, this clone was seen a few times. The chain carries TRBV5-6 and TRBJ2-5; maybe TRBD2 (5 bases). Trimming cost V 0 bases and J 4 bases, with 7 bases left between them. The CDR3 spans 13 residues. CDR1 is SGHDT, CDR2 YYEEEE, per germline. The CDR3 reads CASSLAGVETQYF. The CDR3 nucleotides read TGTGCCAGCAGCTTGGCCGGGGTAGAGACCCAGTACTTC.

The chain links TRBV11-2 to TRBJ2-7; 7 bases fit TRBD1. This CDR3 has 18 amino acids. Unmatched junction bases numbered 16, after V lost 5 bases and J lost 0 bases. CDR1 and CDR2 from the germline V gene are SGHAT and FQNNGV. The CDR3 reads CASSPLTRTRGSSYEQYF. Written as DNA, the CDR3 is TGTGCCAGCAGCCCACTTACTCGGACCAGGGGGAGCTCCTACGAGCAGTACTTC.

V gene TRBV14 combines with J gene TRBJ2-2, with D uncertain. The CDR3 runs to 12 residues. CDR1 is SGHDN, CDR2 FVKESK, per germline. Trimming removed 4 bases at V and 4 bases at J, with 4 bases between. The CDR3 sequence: CASSRVTGELFF. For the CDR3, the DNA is TGTGCCAGCAGCCGCGTCACCGGGGAGCTGTTTTTT.